The clone carrying this T cell receptor (beta chain) was seen only once. This record comes from a study of blood T cell repertoires in COVID-19. Study at large: From T cells, B-cell-depleted T cells, or PBMCs came the material, which was cDNA or gDNA.

The CDR3 runs to 13 residues. The ends lost 4 bases at V and 5 bases at J; junction bases unmatched: 3. Germline V gene lookup returns CDR1 MNHEY and CDR2 SVGAGI. Clones were read by immunoSEQ multiplex PCR, and TCRdb kept only the in-frame ones, dropping some. Of 150,000 or so clones listed, roughly 81% are singletons. The clonotype originates from a woman aged 45-65 years with active or convalescent COVID-19. Input material: peripheral blood. The rearrangement uses TRBV6-5 and TRBJ1-1, with 8 bases that match TRBD1. CDR3 in amino acids: CASSSRQGTEAFF. DNA for the CDR3: TGTGCCAGCAGTTCCAGACAGGGGACTGAAGCTTTCTTT.